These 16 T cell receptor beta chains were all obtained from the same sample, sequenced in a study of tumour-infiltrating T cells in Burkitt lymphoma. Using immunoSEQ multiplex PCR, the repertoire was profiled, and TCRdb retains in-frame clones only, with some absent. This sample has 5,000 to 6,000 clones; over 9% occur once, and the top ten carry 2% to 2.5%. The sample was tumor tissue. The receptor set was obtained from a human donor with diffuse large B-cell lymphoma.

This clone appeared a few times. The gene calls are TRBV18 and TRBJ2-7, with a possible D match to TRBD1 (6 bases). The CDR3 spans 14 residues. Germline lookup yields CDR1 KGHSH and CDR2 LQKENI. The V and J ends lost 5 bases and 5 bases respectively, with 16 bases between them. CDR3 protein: CASSATPQGHEQYF. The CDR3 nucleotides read TGTGCCAGCTCAGCGACACCTCAGGGGCACGAGCAGTACTTC.

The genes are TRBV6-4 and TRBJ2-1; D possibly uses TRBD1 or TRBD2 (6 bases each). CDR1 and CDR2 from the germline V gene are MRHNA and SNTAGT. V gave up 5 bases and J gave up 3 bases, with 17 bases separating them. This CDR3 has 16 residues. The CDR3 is CASSPLGGMGYNEQFF. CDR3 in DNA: TGTGCCAGCAGTCCTTTAGGGGGGATGGGCTACAATGAGCAGTTCTTC.

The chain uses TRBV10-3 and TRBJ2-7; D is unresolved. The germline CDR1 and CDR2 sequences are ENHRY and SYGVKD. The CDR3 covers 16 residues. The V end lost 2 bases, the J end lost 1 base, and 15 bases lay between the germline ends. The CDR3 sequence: CAISEPRNSLSYEQYF. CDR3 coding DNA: TGTGCCATCAGTGAGCCCCGCAACAGTCTTTCCTACGAGCAGTACTTC.

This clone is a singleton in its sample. CDR3 nucleotide sequence: TGTGCCAGCCTCCGGGGGTACACTGAAGCTTTCTTT. Translated: CASLRGYTEAFF. V usage is TRBV28 and J usage is TRBJ1-1; D perhaps matches TRBD1 (5 bases). Deletions cut 8 bases from V and 3 bases from J, with 10 bases between. Germline V gives CDR1 MDHEN, CDR2 SYDVKM. The CDR3 extends over 12 amino acids. The variable domain in full, with the rest retrieved from reference TRBV28 and TRBJ1-1, is DVKVTQSSRYLVKRTGEKVFLECVQDMDHENMFWYRQDPGLGLRLIYFSYDVKMKEKGDIPEGYSVSREKKERFSLILESASTNQTSMYLCASLRGYTEAFFGQGTRLTVV.

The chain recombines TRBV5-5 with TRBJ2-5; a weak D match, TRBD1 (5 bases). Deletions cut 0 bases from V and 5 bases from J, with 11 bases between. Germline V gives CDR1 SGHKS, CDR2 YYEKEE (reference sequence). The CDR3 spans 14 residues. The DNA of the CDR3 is TGTGCCAGCAGCTTGGCAGGGTCATACGAGACCCAGTACTTC. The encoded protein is CASSLAGSYETQYF.

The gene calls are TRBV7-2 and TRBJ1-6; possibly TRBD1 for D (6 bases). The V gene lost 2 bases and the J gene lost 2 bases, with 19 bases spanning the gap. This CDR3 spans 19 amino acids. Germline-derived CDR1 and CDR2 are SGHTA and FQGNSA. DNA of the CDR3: TGTGCCAGCAGCTTATCCCCTTGGACAGTAGATACCTATAATTCACCCCTCCACTTT. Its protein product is CASSLSPWTVDTYNSPLHF.

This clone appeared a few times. For the CDR3, the DNA is TGTGCCAGCAGTTCATCGACAGGGGGGTATAGCAATCAGCCCCAGCATTTT. Translation: CASSSSTGGYSNQPQHF. This sequence joins TRBV27 and TRBJ1-5; 9 nucleotides align to TRBD1. There are 17 residues in the CDR3. Germline V lookup: CDR1 MNHEY, CDR2 SMNVEV (reference sequence). V lost 4 bases and J lost 0; bases outside the gene matches: 7.

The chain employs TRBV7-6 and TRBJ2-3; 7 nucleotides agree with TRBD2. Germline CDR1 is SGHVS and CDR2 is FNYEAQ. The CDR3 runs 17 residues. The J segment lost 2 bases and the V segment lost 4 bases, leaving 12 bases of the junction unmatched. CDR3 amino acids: CASSSRDYSLTTDTQYF. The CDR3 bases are TGTGCCAGCAGCTCCCGGGACTACTCATTAACCACAGATACGCAGTATTTT.

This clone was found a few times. CDR3 coding DNA: TGTGCCAGCACCCTAGGGACAGGCAACTACGAGCAGTACTTC. Translating gives CASTLGTGNYEQYF. The chain employs TRBV7-2 and TRBJ2-7; TRBD1 matches 8 bases. V dropped 7 bases and J dropped 3; count of bases not matched to a gene: 8. Germline-derived CDR1 and CDR2 are SGHTA and FQGNSA. The CDR3 extends over 14 amino acids.

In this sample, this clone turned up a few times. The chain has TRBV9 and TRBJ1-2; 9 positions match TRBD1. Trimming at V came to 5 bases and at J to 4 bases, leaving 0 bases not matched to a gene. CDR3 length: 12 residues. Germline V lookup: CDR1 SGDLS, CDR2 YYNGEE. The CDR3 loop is CASRTGGYGYTF. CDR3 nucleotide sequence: TGTGCCAGCAGGACAGGGGGCTATGGCTACACCTTC.

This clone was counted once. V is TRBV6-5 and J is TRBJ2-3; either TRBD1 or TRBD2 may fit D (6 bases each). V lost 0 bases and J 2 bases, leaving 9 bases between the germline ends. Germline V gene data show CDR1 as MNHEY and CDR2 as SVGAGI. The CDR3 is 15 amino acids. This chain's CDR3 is CASSYSGGPTDTQYF. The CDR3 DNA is TGTGCCAGCAGTTACTCCGGGGGCCCCACAGATACGCAGTATTTT.

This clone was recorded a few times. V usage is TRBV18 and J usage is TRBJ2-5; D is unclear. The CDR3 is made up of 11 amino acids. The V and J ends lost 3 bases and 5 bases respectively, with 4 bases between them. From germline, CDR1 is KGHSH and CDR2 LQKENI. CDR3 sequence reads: CASSPLETQYF. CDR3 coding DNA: TGTGCCAGCTCACCTCTTGAGACCCAGTACTTC.

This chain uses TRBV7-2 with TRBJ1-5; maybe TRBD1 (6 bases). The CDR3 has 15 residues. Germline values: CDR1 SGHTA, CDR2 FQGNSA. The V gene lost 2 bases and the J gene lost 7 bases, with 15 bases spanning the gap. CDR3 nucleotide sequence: TGTGCCAGCAGCTTATATGGGGGCGGGGAACAGCCCCAGCATTTT. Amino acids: CASSLYGGGEQPQHF.

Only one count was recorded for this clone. CDR3 DNA sequence: TGCAGCGTTGCCGACATAAATAGCAATCAGCCCCAGCATTTT. Protein product: CSVADINSNQPQHF. The chain uses TRBV29-1 and TRBJ1-5; no definite D call. CDR3 size: 14 residues. The germline gives CDR1 SQVTM, CDR2 ANQGSEA. V was pared by 4 bases and J by 0 bases, with 10 bases between. The full variable domain, its missing parts supplied by reference TRBV29-1 and TRBJ1-5, is SAVISQKPSRDICQRGTSLTIQCQVDSQVTMMFWYRQQPGQSLTLIATANQGSEATYESGFVIDKFPISRPNLTFSTLTVSNMSPEDSSIYLCSVADINSNQPQHFGDGTRLSIL.

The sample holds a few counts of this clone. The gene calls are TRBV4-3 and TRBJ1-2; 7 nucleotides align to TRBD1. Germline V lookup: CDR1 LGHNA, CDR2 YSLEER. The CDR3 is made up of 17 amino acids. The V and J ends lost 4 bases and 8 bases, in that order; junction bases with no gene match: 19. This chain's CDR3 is CASSPGVLTGYAAGYTF. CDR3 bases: TGCGCCAGCAGCCCAGGGGTCCTGACAGGGTACGCCGCGGGCTACACCTTC.

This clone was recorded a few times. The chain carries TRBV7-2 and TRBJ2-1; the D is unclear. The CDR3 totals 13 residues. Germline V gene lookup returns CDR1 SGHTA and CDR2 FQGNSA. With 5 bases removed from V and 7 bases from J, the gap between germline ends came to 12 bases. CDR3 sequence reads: CASSPTWKNEQFF. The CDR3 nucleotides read TGTGCCAGCAGCCCGACCTGGAAGAATGAGCAGTTCTTC.